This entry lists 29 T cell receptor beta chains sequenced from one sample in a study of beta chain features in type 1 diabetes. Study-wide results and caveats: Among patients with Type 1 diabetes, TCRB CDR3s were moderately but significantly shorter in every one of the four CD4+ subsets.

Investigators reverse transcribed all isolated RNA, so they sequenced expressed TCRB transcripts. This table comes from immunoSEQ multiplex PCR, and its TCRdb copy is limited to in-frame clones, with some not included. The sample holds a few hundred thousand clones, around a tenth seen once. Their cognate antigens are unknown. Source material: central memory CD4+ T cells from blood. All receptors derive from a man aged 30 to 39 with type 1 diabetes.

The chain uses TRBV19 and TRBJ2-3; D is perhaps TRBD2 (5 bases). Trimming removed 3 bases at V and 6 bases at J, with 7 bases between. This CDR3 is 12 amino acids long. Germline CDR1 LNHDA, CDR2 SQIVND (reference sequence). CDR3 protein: CASSMGADTQYF. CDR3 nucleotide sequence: TGTGCCAGTAGTATGGGAGCGGATACGCAGTATTTT.

DNA of the CDR3: TGTGCCAGCAGCTTGGGGGACCACTCCTACGAGCAGTACTTC. Its protein product is CASSLGDHSYEQYF. J is TRBJ2-7 and V is TRBV7-2, with D perhaps matching TRBD1 or TRBD2 (5 bases each). The CDR3 is 14 amino acids. Trimming stripped 3 bases from V and 0 bases from J, with 9 bases between. Germline V CDR1 and CDR2: SGHTA, FQGNSA.

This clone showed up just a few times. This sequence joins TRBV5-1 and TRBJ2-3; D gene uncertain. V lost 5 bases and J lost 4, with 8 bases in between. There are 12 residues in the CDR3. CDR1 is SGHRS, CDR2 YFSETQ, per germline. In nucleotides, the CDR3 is TGCGCCAGCAGTTTTCTTTCAGATACGCAGTATTTT. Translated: CASSFLSDTQYF.

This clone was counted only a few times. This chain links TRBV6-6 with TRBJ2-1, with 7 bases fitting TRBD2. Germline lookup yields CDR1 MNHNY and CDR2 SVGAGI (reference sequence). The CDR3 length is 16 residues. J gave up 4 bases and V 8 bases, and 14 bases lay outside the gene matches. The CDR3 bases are TGTGCCAGCTTAAGTAGTCGGGCGGGAGTGTACAATGAGCAGTTCTTC. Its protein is CASLSSRAGVYNEQFF.

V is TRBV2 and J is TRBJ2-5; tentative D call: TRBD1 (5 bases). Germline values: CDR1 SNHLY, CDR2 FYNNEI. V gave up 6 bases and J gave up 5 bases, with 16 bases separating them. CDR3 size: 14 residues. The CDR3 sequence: CASSPIGAGETQYF. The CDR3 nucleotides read TGTGCCAGCAGCCCCATAGGGGCCGGGGAGACCCAGTACTTC.

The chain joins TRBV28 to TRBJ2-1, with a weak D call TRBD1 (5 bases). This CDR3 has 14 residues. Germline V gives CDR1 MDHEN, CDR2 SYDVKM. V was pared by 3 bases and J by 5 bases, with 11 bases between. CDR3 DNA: TGTGCCAGCAGTTTTGAAGGGGCCCACAATGAGCAGTTCTTC. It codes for CASSFEGAHNEQFF.

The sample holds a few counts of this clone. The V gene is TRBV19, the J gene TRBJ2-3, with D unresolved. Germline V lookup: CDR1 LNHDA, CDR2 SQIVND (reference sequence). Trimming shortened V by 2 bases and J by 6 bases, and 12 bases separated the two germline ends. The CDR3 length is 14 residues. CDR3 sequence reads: CASSILTNLDTQYF. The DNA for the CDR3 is TGTGCCAGTAGTATATTGACAAACTTGGATACGCAGTATTTT. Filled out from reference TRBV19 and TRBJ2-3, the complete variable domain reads DGGITQSPKYLFRKEGQNVTLSCEQNLNHDAMYWYRQDPGQGLRLIYYSQIVNDFQKGDIAEGYSVSREKKESFPLTVTSAQKNPTAFYLCASSILTNLDTQYFGPGTRLTVL.

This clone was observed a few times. CDR3 in amino acids: CAWMPPGGPQHF. In DNA, the CDR3 is TGTGCCTGGATGCCCCCTGGGGGTCCCCAGCATTTT. The chain employs TRBV30 and TRBJ1-5, with D possibly matching TRBD1 (5 bases). V shed 4 bases and J shed 10 bases, with 14 bases lying between them. The CDR3 is made up of 12 amino acids. Germline V gene lookup returns CDR1 GTSNPN and CDR2 SVGIG (reference sequence).

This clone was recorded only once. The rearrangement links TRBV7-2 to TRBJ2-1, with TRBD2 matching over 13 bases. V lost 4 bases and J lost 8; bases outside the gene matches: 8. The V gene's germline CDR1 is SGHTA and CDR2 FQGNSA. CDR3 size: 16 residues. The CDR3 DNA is TGTGCCAGCAGCTCGGGACTAGCGGGAAACCGGGATGAGCAGTTCTTC. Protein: CASSSGLAGNRDEQFF. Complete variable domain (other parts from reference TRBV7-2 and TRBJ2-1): GAGVSQSPSNKVTEKGKDVELRCDPISGHTALYWYRQSLGQGLEFLIYFQGNSAPDKSGLPSDRFSAERTGGSVSTLTIQRTQQEDSAVYLCASSSGLAGNRDEQFFGPGTRLTVL.

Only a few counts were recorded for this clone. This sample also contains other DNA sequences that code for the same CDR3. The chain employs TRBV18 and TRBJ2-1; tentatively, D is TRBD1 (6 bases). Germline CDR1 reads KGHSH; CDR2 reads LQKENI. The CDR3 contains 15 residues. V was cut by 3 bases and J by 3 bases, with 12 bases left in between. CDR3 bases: TGTGCCAGCTCACCGGACAGACCAGACTACAATGAGCAGTTCTTC. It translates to CASSPDRPDYNEQFF.

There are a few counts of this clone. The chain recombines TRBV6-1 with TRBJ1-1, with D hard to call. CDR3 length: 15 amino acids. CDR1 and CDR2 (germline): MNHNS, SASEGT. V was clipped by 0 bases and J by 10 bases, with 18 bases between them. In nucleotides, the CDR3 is TGTGCCAGCAGTGAAGCGGGGTTCCCCCAAAATGGAGCTTTCTTT. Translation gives CASSEAGFPQNGAFF.

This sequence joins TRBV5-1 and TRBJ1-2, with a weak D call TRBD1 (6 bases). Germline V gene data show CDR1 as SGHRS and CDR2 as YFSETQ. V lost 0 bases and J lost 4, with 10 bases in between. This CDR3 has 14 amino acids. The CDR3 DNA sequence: TGCGCCAGCAGCTTGGGGACGACAGGCTATGGCTACACCTTC. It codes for CASSLGTTGYGYTF. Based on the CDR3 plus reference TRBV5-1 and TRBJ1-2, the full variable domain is KAGVTQTPRYLIKTRGQQVTLSCSPISGHRSVSWYQQTPGQGLQFLFEYFSETQRNKGNFPGRFSGRQFSNSRSEMNVSTLELGDSALYLCASSLGTTGYGYTFGSGTRLTVV.

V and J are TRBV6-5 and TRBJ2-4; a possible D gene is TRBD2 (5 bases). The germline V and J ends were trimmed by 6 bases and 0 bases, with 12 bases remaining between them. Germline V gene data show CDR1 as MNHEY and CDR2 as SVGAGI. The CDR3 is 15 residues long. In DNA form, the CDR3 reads TGTGCCAGCAGCAGAAGCGGTCTAGCCAAAAACATTCAGTACTTC. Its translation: CASSRSGLAKNIQYF.

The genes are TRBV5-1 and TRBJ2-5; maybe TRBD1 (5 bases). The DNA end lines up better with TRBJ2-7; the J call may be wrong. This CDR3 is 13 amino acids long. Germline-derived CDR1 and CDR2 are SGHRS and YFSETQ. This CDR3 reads CASSSQGNSEQYF. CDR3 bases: TGCGCCAGCAGCTCTCAGGGTAATAGCGAGCAGTACTTC.

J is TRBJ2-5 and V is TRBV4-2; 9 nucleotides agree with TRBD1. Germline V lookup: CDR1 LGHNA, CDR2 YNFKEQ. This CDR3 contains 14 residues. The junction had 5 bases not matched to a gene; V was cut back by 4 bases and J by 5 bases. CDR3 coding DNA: TGTGCCAGCAGCCCACCGGACAGGGGTGAGACCCAGTACTTC. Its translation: CASSPPDRGETQYF.

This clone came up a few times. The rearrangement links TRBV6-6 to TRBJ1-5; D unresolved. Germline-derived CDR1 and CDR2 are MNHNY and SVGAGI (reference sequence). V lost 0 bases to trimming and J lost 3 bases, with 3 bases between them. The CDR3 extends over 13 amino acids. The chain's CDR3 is CASSYSPNQPQHF. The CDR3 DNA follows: TGTGCCAGCAGTTACTCCCCCAATCAGCCCCAGCATTTT.

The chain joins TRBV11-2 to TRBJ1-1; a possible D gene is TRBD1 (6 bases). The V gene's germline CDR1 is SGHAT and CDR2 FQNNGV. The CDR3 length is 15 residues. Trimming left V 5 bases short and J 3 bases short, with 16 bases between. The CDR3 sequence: CASSPSGGQYTEAFF. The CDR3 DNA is TGTGCCAGCAGCCCTAGCGGGGGGCAATACACTGAAGCTTTCTTT. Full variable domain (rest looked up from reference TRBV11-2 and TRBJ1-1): EAGVAQSPRYKIIEKRQSVAFWCNPISGHATLYWYQQILGQGPKLLIQFQNNGVVDDSQLPKDRFSAERLKGVDSTLKIQPAKLEDSAVYLCASSPSGGQYTEAFFGQGTRLTVV.

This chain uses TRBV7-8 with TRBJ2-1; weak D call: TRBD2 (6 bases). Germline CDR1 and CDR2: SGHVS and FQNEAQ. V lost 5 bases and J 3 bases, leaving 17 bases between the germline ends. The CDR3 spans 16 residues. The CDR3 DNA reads TGTGCCAGCAGCACACCCCTTGCGGGGCACTACAATGAGCAGTTCTTC. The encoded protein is CASSTPLAGHYNEQFF.

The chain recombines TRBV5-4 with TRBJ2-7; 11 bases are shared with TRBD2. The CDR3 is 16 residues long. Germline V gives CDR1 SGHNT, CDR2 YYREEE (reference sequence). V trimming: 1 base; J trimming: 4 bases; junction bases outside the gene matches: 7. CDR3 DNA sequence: TGTGCCAGCAGCTTGACCGGGACTAGCGGAAAGTACGAGCAGTACTTC. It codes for CASSLTGTSGKYEQYF.

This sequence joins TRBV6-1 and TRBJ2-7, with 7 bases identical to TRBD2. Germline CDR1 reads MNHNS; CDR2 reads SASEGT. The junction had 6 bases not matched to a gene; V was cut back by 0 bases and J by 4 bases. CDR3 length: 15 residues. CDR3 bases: TGTGCCAGCAGTGAAGCGATGACTAGCCTATACGAGCAGTACTTC. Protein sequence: CASSEAMTSLYEQYF.

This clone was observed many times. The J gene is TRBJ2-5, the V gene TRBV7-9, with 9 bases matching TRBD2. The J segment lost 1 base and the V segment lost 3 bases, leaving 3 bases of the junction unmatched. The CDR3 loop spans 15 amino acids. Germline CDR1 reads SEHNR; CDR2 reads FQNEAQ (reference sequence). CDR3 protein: CASSLSSGAQETQYF. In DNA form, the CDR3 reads TGTGCCAGCAGCTTGTCTAGCGGGGCCCAAGAGACCCAGTACTTC.

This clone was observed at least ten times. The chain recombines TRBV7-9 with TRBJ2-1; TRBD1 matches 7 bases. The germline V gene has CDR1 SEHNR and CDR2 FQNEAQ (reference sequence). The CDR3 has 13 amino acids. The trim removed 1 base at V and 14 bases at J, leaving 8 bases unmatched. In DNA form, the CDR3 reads TGTGCCAGCAGCTTAGGCAGACAGGGAAATGAGTTCTTC. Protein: CASSLGRQGNEFF.

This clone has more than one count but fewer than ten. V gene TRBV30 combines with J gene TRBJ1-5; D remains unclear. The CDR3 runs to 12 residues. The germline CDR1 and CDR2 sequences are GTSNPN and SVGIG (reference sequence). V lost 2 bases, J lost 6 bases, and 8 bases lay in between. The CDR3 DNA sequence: TGTGCCTGGAGTAATGGAGGTCAGCCCCAGCATTTT. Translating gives CAWSNGGQPQHF.

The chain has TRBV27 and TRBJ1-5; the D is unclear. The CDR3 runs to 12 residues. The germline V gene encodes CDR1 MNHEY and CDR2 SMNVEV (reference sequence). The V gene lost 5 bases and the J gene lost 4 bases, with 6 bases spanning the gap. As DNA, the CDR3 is TGTGCCAGCAGTAGACGGAATCAGCCCCAGCATTTT. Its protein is CASSRRNQPQHF.

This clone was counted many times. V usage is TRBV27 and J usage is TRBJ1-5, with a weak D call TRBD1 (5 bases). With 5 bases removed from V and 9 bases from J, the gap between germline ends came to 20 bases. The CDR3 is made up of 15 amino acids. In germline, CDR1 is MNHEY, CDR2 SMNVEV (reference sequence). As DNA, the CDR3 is TGTGCCAGCAGTCCCAACCGGGACTCCCGTGGGCCCCAGCATTTT. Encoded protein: CASSPNRDSRGPQHF.

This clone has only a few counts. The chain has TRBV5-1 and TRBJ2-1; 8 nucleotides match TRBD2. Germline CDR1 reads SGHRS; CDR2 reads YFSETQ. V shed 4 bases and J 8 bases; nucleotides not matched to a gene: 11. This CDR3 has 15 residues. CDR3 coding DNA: TGCGCCAGCAGCCCCTTGAGCGGGAGTGTCGATGAGCAGTTCTTC. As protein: CASSPLSGSVDEQFF.

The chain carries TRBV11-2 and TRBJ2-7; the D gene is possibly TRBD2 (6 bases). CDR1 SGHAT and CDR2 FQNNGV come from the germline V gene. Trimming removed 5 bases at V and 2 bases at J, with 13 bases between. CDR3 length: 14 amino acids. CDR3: CASSPRDSTYEQYF. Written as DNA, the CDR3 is TGTGCCAGCAGCCCCCGGGACTCGACCTACGAGCAGTACTTC.

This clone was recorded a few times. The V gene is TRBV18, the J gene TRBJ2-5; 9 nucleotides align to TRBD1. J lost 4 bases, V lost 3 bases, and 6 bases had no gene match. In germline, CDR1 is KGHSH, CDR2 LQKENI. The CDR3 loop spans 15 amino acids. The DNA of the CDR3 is TGTGCCAGCTCACCGGGACAGGGTGGACGAGAGACCCAGTACTTC. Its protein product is CASSPGQGGRETQYF.

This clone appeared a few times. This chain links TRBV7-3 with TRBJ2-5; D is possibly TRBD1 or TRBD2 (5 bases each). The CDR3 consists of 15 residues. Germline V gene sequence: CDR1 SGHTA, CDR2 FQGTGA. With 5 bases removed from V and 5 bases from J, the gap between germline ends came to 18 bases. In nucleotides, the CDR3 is TGTGCCAGCAGCCCCTCCGGGACGGCGAAGGAGACCCAGTACTTC. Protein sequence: CASSPSGTAKETQYF.